Below are 13 T cell receptor beta chains sequenced from a single sample in a study of T cells expressing NK-cell markers. With the 5' RACE reads reprocessed, TCRdb shows one record per CDR3 protein and no DNA. This listing includes a few hundred thousand distinct CDR3 sequences. Material for sequencing was blood T cells: a sorted CD56 or NKG2C T cell subset, CD4+ or CD8+ T cells, or bulk PBMC T cells (not recorded which). Source of these receptors: a man aged 18 to 69 in good health.

This rearrangement joins TRBV28 to TRBJ1-6. There are 14 residues in the CDR3. Germline lookup yields CDR1 MDHEN and CDR2 SYDVKM. CDR3 sequence reads: CASTLRVQNSPLHF.

The chain uses TRBV18 and TRBJ1-2; no DNA is available, so the TRBD1 call from TCRdb remains unchecked. Germline V gene data show CDR1 as KGHSH and CDR2 as LQKENI. The length of the CDR3 is 13 residues. The CDR3 sequence is CASSRPNTRGYTF.

The J gene is TRBJ2-7, the V gene TRBV6-5. CDR3 length: 14 residues. Germline V gene lookup returns CDR1 MNHEY and CDR2 SVGAGI. The chain's CDR3 is CASSSRTDFYEQYF.

The V call is TRBV7-2, the J call TRBJ2-3; there is no DNA to check the TCRdb D call of TRBD1. CDR3 size: 15 residues. CDR1 is SGHTA and CDR2 is FQGNSA in the germline V gene. CDR3 region: CASSLTGGFADTQYF.

The chain recombines TRBV5-1 with TRBJ2-1; checking the TCRdb D call of TRBD1 is not possible without DNA. CDR3 size: 15 residues. Germline CDR1 is SGHRS and CDR2 is YFSETQ. The CDR3 spells CASSFRGDESNEQFF.

The chain uses TRBV12-3 or TRBV12-4 and TRBJ1-2; TCRdb designates TRBD1, a call that cannot be tested without DNA. The CDR3 runs 15 residues. This CDR3 reads CASRRTAQGYYGYTF.

The chain has TRBV9 and TRBJ2-3. Germline CDR1 is SGDLS and CDR2 is YYNGEE. CDR3 length equals 15 residues. CDR3 protein: CASSVSTSSTDTQYF.

The chain is built from TRBV29-1 and TRBJ2-3; TCRdb gives TRBD1 as the D gene, but with no DNA this cannot be confirmed. In germline, CDR1 is SQVTM, CDR2 ANQGSEA. CDR3 length: 14 amino acids. CDR3 residues: CSVEDQGASDTQYF.

The gene calls are TRBV2 and TRBJ1-6; TCRdb selects TRBD1, and the lack of DNA leaves this call unchecked. The CDR3 is 16 amino acids. CDR1 SNHLY and CDR2 FYNNEI come from the germline V gene. CDR3 in amino acids: CASSRYLTGDGSPLHF.

The J gene is TRBJ1-1, the V gene TRBV3-1. This CDR3 region has 18 residues. Germline values: CDR1 LGHDT, CDR2 YNNKEL (reference sequence). The CDR3 sequence is CASSPTGLGGRKNTEAFF.

The chain combines TRBV27 with TRBJ1-2; TCRdb gives TRBD1 as the D gene, but with no DNA this cannot be confirmed. The CDR3 is 15 residues long. Germline lookup yields CDR1 MNHEY and CDR2 SMNVEV (reference sequence). The CDR3 protein is CASSLLGASNYGYTF.

The CDR3 region is CATSGRGPNTGELFF. The rearrangement links TRBV24-1 to TRBJ2-2; TCRdb calls TRBD2, which cannot be checked without DNA. Germline CDR1 reads KGHDR; CDR2 reads SFDVKD. The CDR3 totals 15 residues.

The V call is TRBV18, the J call TRBJ2-3. CDR3 length: 14 residues. Germline V gives CDR1 KGHSH, CDR2 LQKENI. This CDR3 reads CASSTYVSTDTQYF.